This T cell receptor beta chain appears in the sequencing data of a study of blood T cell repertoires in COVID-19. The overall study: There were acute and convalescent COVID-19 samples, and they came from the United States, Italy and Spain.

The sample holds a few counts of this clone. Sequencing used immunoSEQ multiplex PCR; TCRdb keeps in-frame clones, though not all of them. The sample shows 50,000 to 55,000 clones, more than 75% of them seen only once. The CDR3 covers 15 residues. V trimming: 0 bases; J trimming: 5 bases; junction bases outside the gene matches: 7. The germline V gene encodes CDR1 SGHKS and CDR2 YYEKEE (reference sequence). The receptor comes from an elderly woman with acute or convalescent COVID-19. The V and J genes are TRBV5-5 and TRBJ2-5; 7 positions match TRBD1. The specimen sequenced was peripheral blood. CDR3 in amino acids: CASSLDRGIRETQYF. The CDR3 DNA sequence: TGTGCCAGCAGCTTGGACAGGGGTATACGCGAGACCCAGTACTTC.